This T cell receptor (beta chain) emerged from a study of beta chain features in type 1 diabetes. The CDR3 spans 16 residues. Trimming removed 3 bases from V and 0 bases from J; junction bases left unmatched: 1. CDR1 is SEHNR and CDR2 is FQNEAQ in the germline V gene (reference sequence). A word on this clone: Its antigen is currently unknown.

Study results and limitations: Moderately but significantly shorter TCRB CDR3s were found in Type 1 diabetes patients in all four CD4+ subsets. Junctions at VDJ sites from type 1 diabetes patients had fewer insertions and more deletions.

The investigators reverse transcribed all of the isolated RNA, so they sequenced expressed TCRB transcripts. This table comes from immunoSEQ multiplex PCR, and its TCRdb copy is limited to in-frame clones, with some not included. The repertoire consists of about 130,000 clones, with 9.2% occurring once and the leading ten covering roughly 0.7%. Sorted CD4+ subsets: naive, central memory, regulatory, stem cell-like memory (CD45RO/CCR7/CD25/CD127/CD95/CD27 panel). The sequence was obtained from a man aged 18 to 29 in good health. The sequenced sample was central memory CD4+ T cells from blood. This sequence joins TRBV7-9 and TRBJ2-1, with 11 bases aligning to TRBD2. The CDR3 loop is CASSFSGGVSYNEQFF. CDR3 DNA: TGTGCCAGCAGCTTTAGCGGGGGGGTCTCCTACAATGAGCAGTTCTTC.